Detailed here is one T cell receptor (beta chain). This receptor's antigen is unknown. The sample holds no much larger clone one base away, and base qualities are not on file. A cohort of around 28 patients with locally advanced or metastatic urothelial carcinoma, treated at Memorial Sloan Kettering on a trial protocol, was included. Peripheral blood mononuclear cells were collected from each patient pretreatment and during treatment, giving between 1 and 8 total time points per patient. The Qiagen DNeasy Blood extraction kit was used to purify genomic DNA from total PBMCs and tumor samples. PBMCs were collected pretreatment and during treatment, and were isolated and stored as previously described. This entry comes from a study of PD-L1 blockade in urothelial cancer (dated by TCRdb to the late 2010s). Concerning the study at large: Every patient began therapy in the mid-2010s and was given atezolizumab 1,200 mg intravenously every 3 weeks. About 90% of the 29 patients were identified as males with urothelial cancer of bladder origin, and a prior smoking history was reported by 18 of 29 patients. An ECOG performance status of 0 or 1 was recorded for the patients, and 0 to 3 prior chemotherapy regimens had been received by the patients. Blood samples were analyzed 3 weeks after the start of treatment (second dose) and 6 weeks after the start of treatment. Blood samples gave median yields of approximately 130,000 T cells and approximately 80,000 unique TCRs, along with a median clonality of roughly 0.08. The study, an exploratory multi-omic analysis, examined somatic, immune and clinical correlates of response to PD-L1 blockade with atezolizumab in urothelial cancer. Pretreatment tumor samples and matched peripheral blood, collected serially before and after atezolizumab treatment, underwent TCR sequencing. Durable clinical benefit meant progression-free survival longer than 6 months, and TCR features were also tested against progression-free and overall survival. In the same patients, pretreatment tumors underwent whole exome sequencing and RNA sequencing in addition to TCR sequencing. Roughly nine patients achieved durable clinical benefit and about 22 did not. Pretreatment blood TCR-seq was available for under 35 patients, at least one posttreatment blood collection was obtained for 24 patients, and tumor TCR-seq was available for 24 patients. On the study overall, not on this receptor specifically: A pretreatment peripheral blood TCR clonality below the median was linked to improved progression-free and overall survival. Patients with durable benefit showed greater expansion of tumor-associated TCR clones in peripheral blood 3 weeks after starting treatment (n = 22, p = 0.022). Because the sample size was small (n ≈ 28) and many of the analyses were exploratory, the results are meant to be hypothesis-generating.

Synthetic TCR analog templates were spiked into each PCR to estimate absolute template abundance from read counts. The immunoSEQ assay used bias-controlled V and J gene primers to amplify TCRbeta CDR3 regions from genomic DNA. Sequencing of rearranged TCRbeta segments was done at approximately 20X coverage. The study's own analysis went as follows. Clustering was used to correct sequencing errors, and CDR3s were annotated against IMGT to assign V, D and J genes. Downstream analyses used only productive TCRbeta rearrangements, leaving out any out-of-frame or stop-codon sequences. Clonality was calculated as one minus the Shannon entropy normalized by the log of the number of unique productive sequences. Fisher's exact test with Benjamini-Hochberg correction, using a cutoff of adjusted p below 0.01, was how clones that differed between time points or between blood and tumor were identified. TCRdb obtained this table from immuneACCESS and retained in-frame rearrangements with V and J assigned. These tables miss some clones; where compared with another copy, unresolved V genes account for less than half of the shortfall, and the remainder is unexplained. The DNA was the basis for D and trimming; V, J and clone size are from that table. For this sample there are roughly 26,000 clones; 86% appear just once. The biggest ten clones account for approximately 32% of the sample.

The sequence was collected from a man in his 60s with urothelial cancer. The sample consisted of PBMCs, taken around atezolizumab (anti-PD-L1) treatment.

DNA sequence: TGCGCCAGCAGCCCACACCGGGACAGGGGGCGCGATAATGAAAAACTGTTTTTT. Its translation is CASSPHRDRGRDNEKLFF. This sequence uses TRBV5-1 and TRBJ1-4, and 12 junction bases match TRBD1. V loses 4 bases at its end and J loses 4 bases; junction bases beyond the gene matches: 11. The CDR3, from cysteine to phenylalanine, totals 18 residues. This entry keeps only the CDR3 DNA: 54 bases, framed from base 1. Sequences SGHRS (CDR1) and YFSETQ (CDR2) are obtained from the germline V gene.